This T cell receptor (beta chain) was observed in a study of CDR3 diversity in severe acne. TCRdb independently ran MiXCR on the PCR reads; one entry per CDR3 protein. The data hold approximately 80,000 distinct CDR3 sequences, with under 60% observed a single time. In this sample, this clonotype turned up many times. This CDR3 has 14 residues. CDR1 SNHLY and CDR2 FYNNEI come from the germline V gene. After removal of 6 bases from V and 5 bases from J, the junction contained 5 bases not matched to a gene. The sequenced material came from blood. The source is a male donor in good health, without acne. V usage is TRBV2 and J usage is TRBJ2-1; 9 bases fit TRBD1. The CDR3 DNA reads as TGTGCCAGCAGGGACAGGGGAGCCCACAATGAGCAGTTCTTC. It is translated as CASRDRGAHNEQFF.